These T cell receptor beta chains were read from a single sample in a study of shared clonotypes between healthy human individuals. Using immunoSEQ multiplex PCR, the repertoire was profiled, and TCRdb retains in-frame clones only, with some absent. Among around 2,000,000 clones listed, approximately 94% were seen once. Sequenced material: naive CD8+ T cells from PBMCs. These receptors were collected from a man aged 18-30 years in good health. Some clones in this sample may be carry-over from other donors' samples. Each CDR3 is given with its conserved first and last residue. The D gene is left open where the match is weak. Only part of the rows carry a size: once, few, many, or a class if the clone is expanded.

v_call	j_call	cdr3_length	d_call	clone_size	cdr3_nt	cdr3_aa
TRBV6-1	TRBJ2-2	13	NA	NA	TGTGCCAGCCTGCCATACGGGACCGGGGAGCTGTTTTTT	CASLPYGTGELFF
TRBV12-5	TRBJ1-2	14	TRBD1	NA	TGTGCTAGTGGTCCCACGGACAGGGGGTATGGCTACACCTTC	CASGPTDRGYGYTF
TRBV19	TRBJ2-3	17	TRBD2	once	TGTGCCAGTAGTATACTGGGACTAGCGGGTGACACAGATACGCAGTATTTT	CASSILGLAGDTDTQYF
TRBV23-1	TRBJ2-7	14	NA	NA	TGCGCCAGCAGACTTCCGGGACCTACCTACGAGCAGTACTTC	CASRLPGPTYEQYF
TRBV5-1	TRBJ2-1	15	NA	NA	TGCGCCAGCAGCCCAGCGAGACCATCAAACAATGAGCAGTTCTTC	CASSPARPSNNEQFF
TRBV9	TRBJ2-7	12	NA	NA	TGTGCCAGCAGCCCACCAACCTACGAGCAGTACTTC	CASSPPTYEQYF
TRBV9	TRBJ2-7	14	NA	NA	TGTGCCAGCAGCGTAGTAGGGAGTTCCTACGAGCAGTACTTC	CASSVVGSSYEQYF
TRBV28	TRBJ2-7	14	NA	NA	TGTGCCAGCAGTTTATTCCGAGGCAGGGGAGAGCAGTACTTC	CASSLFRGRGEQYF
TRBV27	TRBJ2-1	15	NA	NA	TGTGCCAGCAGTTTGTCGGGAAGCTCCTACAATGAGCAGTTCTTC	CASSLSGSSYNEQFF
TRBV27	TRBJ2-5	16	TRBD1	once	TGTGCCAGCAGTGTCACGATCGGGACAGGGGATAGAACCCAGTACTTC	CASSVTIGTGDRTQYF
TRBV11-1	TRBJ1-6	16	TRBD1	NA	TGTGCCAGCAGCTCGTGGGACAGCGAGCGAAGTTCACCCCTCCACTTT	CASSSWDSERSSPLHF
TRBV15	TRBJ1-5	16	NA	NA	TGTGCCACCAGCAGAGTGGTCCAGGGATGGAATCAGCCCCAGCATTTT	CATSRVVQGWNQPQHF
TRBV7-9	TRBJ2-7	17	NA	once	TGTGCCAGCAGCCCACTGGGGGACAGTAGCGGCTCCTACGAGCAGTACTTC	CASSPLGDSSGSYEQYF
TRBV18	TRBJ2-7	15	TRBD2	NA	TGTGCCAGCTCACCACCTAGCGGGGGTACCTACGAGCAGTACTTC	CASSPPSGGTYEQYF
TRBV27	TRBJ2-7	16	TRBD2	NA	TGTGCCAGCAGTTTACTCCTGGGCAGCGGGAGCGGCGAGCAGTACTTC	CASSLLLGSGSGEQYF
TRBV10-1	TRBJ1-4	17	TRBD1	once	TGCGCCAGCAGGAGCATCGTAGCACAGGGGCGGTATGAAAAACTGTTTTTT	CASRSIVAQGRYEKLFF
TRBV6-1	TRBJ2-2	15	TRBD1	NA	TGTGCCAGCAGACCCCGGACAGGGGCGACCGGGGAGCTGTTTTTT	CASRPRTGATGELFF
TRBV27	TRBJ2-1	13	NA	NA	TGTGCCAGCAGCCTCGGAGCGGTCGATGAGCAGTTCTTC	CASSLGAVDEQFF
TRBV7-2	TRBJ2-7	14	NA	NA	TGTGCCAGCAGCTTAGTGGGACACGTCTACGAGCAGTACTTC	CASSLVGHVYEQYF
TRBV7-9	TRBJ1-1	14	TRBD1	once	TGTGCCAGCACAGACAGGGCAAGGGGCACTGAAGCTTTCTTT	CASTDRARGTEAFF
TRBV29-1	TRBJ2-3	15	TRBD2	NA	TGCAGCGTTGAAACTAGCGGGAGGATCACAGATACGCAGTATTTT	CSVETSGRITDTQYF
TRBV4-1	TRBJ2-7	14	NA	NA	TGCGCCAGCAGCCAGTCCCAGGCATTGGGAGAGCAGTACTTC	CASSQSQALGEQYF
TRBV11-2	TRBJ2-7	14	NA	few	TGTGCCAGCAGCTTAGATCCGGGTTCCTACGAGCAGTACTTC	CASSLDPGSYEQYF
TRBV27	TRBJ1-5	16	TRBD1	NA	TGTGCCAGCAGAAGCGGACAGGGGTGGGTCAATCAGCCCCAGCATTTT	CASRSGQGWVNQPQHF
TRBV7-3	TRBJ2-7	13	NA	NA	TGTGCCAGCAGCTTAGGATTAGCCTCCGAGCAGTACTTC	CASSLGLASEQYF
TRBV14	TRBJ1-1	13	NA	few	TGTGCCAGCAGCCAAGACAGGATGACTGAAGCTTTCTTT	CASSQDRMTEAFF
TRBV6-5	TRBJ2-1	15	TRBD1	NA	TGTGCCAGCAGTTACGGACAGGGGTCCTACAATGAGCAGTTCTTC	CASSYGQGSYNEQFF
TRBV5-4	TRBJ1-2	15	NA	once	TGTGCCAGCAGCTTAGGAGACAGACCTAACTATGGCTACACCTTC	CASSLGDRPNYGYTF
TRBV4-1	TRBJ1-5	18	NA	few	TGCGCCAGCAGCCAAGGTCCCGGGGTGACGAATAGCAATCAGCCCCAGCATTTT	CASSQGPGVTNSNQPQHF
TRBV4-3	TRBJ2-7	15	NA	once	TGCGCCAGCAGCCAGGTTAGGGCGGGGCCCTACGAGCAGTACTTC	CASSQVRAGPYEQYF
TRBV4-3	TRBJ2-5	15	TRBD2	NA	TGCGCCAGCAGCCAAAGGACGGGAGGAGAAGAGACCCAGTACTTC	CASSQRTGGEETQYF
TRBV29-1	TRBJ2-5	11	NA	NA	TGCAGCGTTGATCGTGTGGAGACCCAGTACTTC	CSVDRVETQYF
TRBV7-9	TRBJ2-7	16	TRBD2	NA	TGTGCCAGCAGCCAGGCCTCCCGACTAGCGGGAGAGGAGCAGTACTTC	CASSQASRLAGEEQYF
TRBV6-5	TRBJ2-4	14	NA	NA	TGTGCCAGCAATAAGGAGGGGCCCGGGGACATTCAGTACTTC	CASNKEGPGDIQYF
TRBV29-1	TRBJ2-1	10	NA	NA	TGCAGCGCAGGACTTCAAGAGCAGTTCTTC	CSAGLQEQFF
TRBV27	TRBJ2-7	18	TRBD2	once	TGTGCCAGCAGCCCGCTGGCGGCTAGCGGGTTGAGCGCCTACGAGCAGTACTTC	CASSPLAASGLSAYEQYF
TRBV10-3	TRBJ1-1	13	TRBD1	NA	TGTGCCATCAGGGGACAGGGGGGGGATAAAGCTTTCTTT	CAIRGQGGDKAFF
TRBV28	TRBJ1-2	14	NA	NA	TGTGCCAGCAGTTTAGGCGGGCGGACCTATGGCTACACCTTC	CASSLGGRTYGYTF
TRBV28	TRBJ2-3	14	NA	NA	TGTGCCAGCACCTTCCGGGCCCGGGTGGACACGCAGTATTTT	CASTFRARVDTQYF
TRBV7-2	TRBJ2-7	14	NA	NA	TGTGCCAGCAGCTCCCCCATCCACTCCTACGAGCAGTACTTC	CASSSPIHSYEQYF
TRBV9	TRBJ2-7	15	TRBD2	NA	TGTGCCAGCAGCGTAGCCGGGACTAGCGTCAACGAGCAGTACTTC	CASSVAGTSVNEQYF
TRBV11-2	TRBJ2-1	13	NA	NA	TGTGCCAGCAGACTGAAGGGGGGAAATGAGCAGTTCTTC	CASRLKGGNEQFF
TRBV11-2	TRBJ1-1	14	NA	NA	TGTGCCAGCAGCTTACTCGGGATGAACACTGAAGCTTTCTTT	CASSLLGMNTEAFF
TRBV6-6	TRBJ2-7	12	TRBD1	once	TGTGCCAGCAGCTTTGGGACAGGCGAGCAGTACTTC	CASSFGTGEQYF
TRBV7-8	TRBJ1-3	17	NA	NA	TGTGCCAGCAGCCCGGCGGGGGCCGCAAGAGCTGGAAACACCATATATTTT	CASSPAGAARAGNTIYF
TRBV7-9	TRBJ2-7	12	NA	NA	TGTGCCAGCAGCTTAGTTCCCTACGAGCAGTACTTC	CASSLVPYEQYF
TRBV14	TRBJ2-1	16	NA	NA	TGTGCCAGCAGCCAAGCTGTTAGTGTCAGATACAATGAGCAGTTCTTC	CASSQAVSVRYNEQFF
TRBV27	TRBJ2-2	15	TRBD2	NA	TGTGCCAGCAGCGCTACGGGAGGGGGTACCGGGGAGCTGTTTTTT	CASSATGGGTGELFF
TRBV28	TRBJ2-2	15	NA	NA	TGTGCCAGCAGTACCAGGATGGCCGCCACCGGGGAGCTGTTTTTT	CASSTRMAATGELFF
TRBV27	TRBJ2-1	13	NA	NA	TGTGCCAGCAGTTGGGTCACAGGTCATGAGCAGTTCTTC	CASSWVTGHEQFF